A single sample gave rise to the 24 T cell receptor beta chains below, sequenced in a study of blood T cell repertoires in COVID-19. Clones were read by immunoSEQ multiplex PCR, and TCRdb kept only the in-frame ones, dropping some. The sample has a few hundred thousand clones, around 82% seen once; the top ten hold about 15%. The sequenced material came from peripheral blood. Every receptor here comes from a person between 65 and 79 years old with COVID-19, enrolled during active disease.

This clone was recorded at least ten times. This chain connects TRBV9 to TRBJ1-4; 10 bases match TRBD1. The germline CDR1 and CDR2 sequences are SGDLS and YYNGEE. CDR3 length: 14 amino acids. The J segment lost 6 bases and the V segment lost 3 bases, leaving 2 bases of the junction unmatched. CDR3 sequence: CASSGTGGYEKLFF. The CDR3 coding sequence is TGTGCCAGCAGCGGGACAGGGGGTTATGAAAAACTGTTTTTT.

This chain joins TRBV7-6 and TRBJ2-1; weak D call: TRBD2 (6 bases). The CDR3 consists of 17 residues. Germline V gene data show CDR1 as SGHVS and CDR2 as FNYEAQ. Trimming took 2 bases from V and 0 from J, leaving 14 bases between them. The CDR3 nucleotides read TGTGCCAGCAGCTTATTGGGCGGGGTCGACTCCTACAATGAGCAGTTCTTC. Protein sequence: CASSLLGGVDSYNEQFF. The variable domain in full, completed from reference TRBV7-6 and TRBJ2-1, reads GAGVSQSPRYKVTKRGQDVALRCDPISGHVSLYWYRQALGQGPEFLTYFNYEAQQDKSGLPNDRFSAERPEGSISTLTIQRTEQRDSAMYRCASSLLGGVDSYNEQFFGPGTRLTVL.

The CDR3 sequence: CSASVSYEQYF. The CDR3 bases are TGCAGTGCTTCAGTCTCCTACGAGCAGTACTTC. V is TRBV20-1 and J is TRBJ2-7; the D is unclear. The CDR3 is 11 amino acids. Germline V lookup: CDR1 DFQATT, CDR2 SNEGSKA (reference sequence). Between the trimmed V and J ends, which lost 5 bases and 0 bases, there was a span of 5 bases.

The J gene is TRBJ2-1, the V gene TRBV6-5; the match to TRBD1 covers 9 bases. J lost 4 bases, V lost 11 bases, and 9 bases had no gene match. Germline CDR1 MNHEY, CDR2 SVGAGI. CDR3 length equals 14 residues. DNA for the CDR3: TGTGCCGGTGAGACCGGGACAGGGTACAATGAGCAGTTCTTC. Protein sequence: CAGETGTGYNEQFF.

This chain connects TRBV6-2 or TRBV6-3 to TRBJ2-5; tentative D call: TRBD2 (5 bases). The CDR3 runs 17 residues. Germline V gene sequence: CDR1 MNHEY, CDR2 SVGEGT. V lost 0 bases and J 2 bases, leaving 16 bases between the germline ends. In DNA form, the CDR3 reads TGTGCCAGCAGTTACTCGGTTGCAGGAGGCGCGCAAGAGACCCAGTACTTC. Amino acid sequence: CASSYSVAGGAQETQYF.

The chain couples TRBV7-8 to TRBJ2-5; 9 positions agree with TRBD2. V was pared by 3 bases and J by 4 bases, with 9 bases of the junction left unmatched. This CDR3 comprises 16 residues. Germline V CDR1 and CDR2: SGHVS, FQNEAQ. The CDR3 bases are TGTGCCAGCAGCTTGGGGTCGGCGGGAGGGAGAGAGACCCAGTACTTC. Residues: CASSLGSAGGRETQYF. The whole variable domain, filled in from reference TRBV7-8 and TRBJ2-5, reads GAGVSQSPRYKVAKRGQDVALRCDPISGHVSLFWYQQALGQGPEFLTYFQNEAQLDKSGLPSDRFFAERPEGSVSTLKIQRTQQEDSAVYLCASSLGSAGGRETQYFGPGTRLLVL.

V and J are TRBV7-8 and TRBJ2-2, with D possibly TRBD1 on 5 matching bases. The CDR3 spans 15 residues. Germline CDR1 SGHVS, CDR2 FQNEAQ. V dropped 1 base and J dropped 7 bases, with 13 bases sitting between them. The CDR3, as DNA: TGTGCCAGCAGCTTAGGGGCCAGGGCGGTCGGGGAGCTGTTTTTT. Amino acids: CASSLGARAVGELFF.

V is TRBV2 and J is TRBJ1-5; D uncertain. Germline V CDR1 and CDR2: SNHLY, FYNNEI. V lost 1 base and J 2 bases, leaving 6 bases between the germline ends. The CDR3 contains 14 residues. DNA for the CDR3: TGTGCCAGCAGTGAAGGTCGGGGCAATCAGCCCCAGCATTTT. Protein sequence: CASSEGRGNQPQHF.

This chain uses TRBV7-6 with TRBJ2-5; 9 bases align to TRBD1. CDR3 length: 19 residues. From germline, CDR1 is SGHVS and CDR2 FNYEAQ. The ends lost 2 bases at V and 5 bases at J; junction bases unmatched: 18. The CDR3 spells CASSLSLPIWGQGLETQYF. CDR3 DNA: TGTGCCAGCAGCTTATCTCTGCCGATATGGGGACAGGGATTGGAGACCCAGTACTTC.

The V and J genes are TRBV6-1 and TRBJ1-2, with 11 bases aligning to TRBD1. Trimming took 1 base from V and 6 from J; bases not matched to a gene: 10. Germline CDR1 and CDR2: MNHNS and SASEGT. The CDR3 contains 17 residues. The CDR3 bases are TGTGCCAGCAGTGAAGTTACAGGGACAGGGGGTGGGCATGGCTACACCTTC. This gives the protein CASSEVTGTGGGHGYTF.

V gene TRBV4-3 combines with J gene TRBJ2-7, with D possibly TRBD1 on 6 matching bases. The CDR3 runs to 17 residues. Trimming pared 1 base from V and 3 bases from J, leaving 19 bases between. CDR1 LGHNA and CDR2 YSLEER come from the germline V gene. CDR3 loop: CASSQGSRGGRHYEQYF. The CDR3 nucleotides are TGCGCCAGCAGCCAAGGATCCAGGGGTGGCAGGCACTACGAGCAGTACTTC.

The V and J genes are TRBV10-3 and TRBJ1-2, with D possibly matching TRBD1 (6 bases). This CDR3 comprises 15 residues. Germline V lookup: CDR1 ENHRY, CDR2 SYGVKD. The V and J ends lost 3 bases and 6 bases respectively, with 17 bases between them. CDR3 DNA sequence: TGTGCCATCAGTGACCCCAGGGGAGGGGGACATGGCTACACCTTC. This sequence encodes CAISDPRGGGHGYTF.

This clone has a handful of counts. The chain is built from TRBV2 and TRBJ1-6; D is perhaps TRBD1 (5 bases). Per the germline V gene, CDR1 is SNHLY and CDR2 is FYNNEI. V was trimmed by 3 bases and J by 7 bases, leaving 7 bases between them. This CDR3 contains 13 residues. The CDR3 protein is CASSETVNSPLHF. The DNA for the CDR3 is TGTGCCAGCAGTGAGACAGTAAATTCACCCCTCCACTTT.

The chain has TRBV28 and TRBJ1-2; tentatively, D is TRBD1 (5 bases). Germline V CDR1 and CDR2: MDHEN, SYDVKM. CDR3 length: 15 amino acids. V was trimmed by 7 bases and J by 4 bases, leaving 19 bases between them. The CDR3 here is CASTQSGDGAYGYTF. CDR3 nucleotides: TGTGCCAGCACCCAATCGGGGGACGGGGCCTATGGCTACACCTTC.

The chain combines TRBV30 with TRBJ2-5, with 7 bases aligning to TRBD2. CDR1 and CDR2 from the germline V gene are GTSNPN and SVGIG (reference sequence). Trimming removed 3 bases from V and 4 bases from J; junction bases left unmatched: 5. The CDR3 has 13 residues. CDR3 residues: CAWRGGGRETQYF. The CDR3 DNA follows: TGTGCCTGGAGGGGCGGGGGTCGAGAGACCCAGTACTTC.

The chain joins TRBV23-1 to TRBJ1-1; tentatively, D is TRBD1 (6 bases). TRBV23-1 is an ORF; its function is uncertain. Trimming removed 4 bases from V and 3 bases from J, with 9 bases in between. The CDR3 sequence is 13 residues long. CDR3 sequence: CASSRRGDTEAFF. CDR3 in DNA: TGCGCCAGCAGTCGCAGGGGTGACACTGAAGCTTTCTTT.

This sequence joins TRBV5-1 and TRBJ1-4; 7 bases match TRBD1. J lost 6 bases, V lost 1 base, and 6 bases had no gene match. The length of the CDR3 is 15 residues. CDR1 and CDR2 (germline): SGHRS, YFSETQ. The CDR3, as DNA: TGCGCCAGCAGCTTGATTGGACAGGCTTATGAAAAACTGTTTTTT. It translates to CASSLIGQAYEKLFF.

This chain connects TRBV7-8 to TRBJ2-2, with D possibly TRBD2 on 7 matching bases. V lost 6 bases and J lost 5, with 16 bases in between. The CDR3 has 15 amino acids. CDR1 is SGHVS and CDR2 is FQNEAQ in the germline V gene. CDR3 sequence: CASRPGGHGTGELFF. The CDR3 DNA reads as TGTGCCAGCAGGCCGGGGGGCCACGGAACCGGGGAGCTGTTTTTT.

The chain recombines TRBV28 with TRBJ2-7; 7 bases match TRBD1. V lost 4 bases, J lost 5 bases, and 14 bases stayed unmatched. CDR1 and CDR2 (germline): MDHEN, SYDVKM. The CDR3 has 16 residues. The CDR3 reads CASSSPATNRGDEQYF. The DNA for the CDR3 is TGTGCCAGCAGTTCACCCGCCACAAACAGGGGCGACGAGCAGTACTTC.

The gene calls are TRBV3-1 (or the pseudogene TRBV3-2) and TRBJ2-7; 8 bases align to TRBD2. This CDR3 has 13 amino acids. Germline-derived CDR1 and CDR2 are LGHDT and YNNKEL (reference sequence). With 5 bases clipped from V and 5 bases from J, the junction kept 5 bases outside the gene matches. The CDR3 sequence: CASSRGLVNEQYF. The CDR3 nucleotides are TGTGCCAGCAGCAGGGGACTAGTCAACGAGCAGTACTTC.

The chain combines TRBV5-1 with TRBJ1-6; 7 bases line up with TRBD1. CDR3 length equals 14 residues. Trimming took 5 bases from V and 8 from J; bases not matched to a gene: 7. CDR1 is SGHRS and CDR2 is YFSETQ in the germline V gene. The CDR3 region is CASRPGQRDSPLHF. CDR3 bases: TGCGCCAGCAGGCCGGGACAGCGTGATTCACCCCTCCACTTT.

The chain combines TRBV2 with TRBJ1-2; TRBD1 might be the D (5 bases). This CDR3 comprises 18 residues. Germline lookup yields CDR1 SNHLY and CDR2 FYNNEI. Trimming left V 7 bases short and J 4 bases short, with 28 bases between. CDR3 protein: CASNLRSILPGSSYGYTF. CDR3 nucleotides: TGTGCCAGCAATTTAAGATCCATCCTCCCAGGGTCATCCTATGGCTACACCTTC.

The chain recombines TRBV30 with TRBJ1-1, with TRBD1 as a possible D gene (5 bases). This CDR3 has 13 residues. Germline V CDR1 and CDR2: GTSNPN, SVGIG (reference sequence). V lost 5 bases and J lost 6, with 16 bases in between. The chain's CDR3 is CAWHGDFLSEAFF. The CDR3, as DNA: TGTGCCTGGCACGGGGACTTTCTATCTGAAGCTTTCTTT.

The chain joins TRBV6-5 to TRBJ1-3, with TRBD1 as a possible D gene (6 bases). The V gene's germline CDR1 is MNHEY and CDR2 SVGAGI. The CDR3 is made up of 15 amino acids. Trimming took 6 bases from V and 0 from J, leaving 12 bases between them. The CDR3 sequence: CASSADRASGNTIYF. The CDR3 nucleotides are TGTGCCAGCAGCGCGGACAGAGCCTCTGGAAACACCATATATTTT.